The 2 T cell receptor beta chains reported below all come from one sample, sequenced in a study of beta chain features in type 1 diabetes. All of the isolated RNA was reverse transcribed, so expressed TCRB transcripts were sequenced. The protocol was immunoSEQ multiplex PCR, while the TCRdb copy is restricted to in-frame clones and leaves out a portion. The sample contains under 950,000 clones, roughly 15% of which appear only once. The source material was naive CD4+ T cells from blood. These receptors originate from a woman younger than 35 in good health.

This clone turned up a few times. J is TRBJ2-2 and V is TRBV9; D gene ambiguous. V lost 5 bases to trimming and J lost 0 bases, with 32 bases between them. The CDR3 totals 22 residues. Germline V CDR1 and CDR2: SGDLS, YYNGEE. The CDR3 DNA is TGTGCCAGCAGTGCGCGTAGTCTCCCGGCCTTACCGCATCGTACGAACACCGGGGAGCTGTTTTTT. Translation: CASSARSLPALPHRTNTGELFF.

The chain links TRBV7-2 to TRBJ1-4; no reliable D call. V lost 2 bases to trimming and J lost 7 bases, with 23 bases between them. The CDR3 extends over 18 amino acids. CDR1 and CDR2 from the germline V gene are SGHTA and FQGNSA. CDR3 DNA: TGTGCCAGCAGCTTATCGCCCCGTAGCGCTAATCTTGCTGAAAAACTGTTTTTT. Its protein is CASSLSPRSANLAEKLFF.